The entry that follows covers one TCR beta chain sequence. Germline values: CDR1 SEHNR, CDR2 FQNEAQ (reference sequence). The V and J ends lost 6 bases and 5 bases respectively, with 12 bases between them. This CDR3 has 13 residues. Amplification of TCR beta CDR3 regions used RNA as the template. Researchers ran a first-round RT-PCR on the TCR CDR3 using the HTBI primer set. TCRdb reprocessed the multiplex PCR reads via MiXCR and lists one record per CDR3 protein. The sample yields approximately 500,000 distinct CDR3 sequences, around 45% seen once. This specimen belongs to a study of T cells in Graves' hyperthyroidism and ophthalmopathy. Absence of ophthalmopathy progression within 18 months defined stable Graves' hyperthyroidism. Disease duration under 2 months; hyperthyroidism patients were aged 18 to 65. The study left out patients who had uncontrolled infection, other autoimmune disease, pregnancy or lactation. Diagnoses rested on clinical symptoms, serum thyroxine and TRAb, thyroid ultrasound and orbital computed tomography.

Material: peripheral blood or thyroid tissue (not recorded which). The rearrangement uses TRBV7-9 and TRBJ2-3; D call uncertain. The source is a woman aged 18-35 years with Graves' hyperthyroidism. CDR3 DNA sequence: TGTGCCAGCAGATCAGACCGCCGAGATACGCAGTATTTT. Amino acid sequence: CASRSDRRDTQYF.